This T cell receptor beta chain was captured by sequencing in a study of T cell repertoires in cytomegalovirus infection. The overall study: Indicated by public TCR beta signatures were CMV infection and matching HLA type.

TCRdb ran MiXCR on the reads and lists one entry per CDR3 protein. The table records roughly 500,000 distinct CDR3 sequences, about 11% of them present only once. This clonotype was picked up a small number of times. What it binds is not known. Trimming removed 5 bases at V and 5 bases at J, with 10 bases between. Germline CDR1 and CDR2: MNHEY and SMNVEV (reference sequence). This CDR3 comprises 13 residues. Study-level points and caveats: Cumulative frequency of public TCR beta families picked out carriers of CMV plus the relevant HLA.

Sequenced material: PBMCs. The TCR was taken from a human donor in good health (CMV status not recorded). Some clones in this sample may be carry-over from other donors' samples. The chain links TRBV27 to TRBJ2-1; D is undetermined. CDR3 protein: CASSPSSNNEQFF. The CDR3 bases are TGTGCCAGCAGTCCCTCTAGTAACAATGAGCAGTTCTTC.